This T cell receptor (beta chain) was observed in a study of control samples from healthy donors and cancer patients. The CDR3 length is 15 residues. Repertoires were generated with immunoSEQ multiplex PCR, while TCRdb's copy carries only in-frame clones and drops some. The sample has about 85,000 clones, around 90% seen once. The J gene is TRBJ1-1, the V gene TRBV21-1. TRBV21-1 counts as a pseudogene. The material sequenced was blood. This sequence was found in a woman aged 55-75 years in good health. The CDR3 loop is CASSLNHPKATEAFF. In DNA, the CDR3 is TGTGCCAGCAGCCTAAATCACCCCAAGGCCACTGAAGCTTTCTTT.